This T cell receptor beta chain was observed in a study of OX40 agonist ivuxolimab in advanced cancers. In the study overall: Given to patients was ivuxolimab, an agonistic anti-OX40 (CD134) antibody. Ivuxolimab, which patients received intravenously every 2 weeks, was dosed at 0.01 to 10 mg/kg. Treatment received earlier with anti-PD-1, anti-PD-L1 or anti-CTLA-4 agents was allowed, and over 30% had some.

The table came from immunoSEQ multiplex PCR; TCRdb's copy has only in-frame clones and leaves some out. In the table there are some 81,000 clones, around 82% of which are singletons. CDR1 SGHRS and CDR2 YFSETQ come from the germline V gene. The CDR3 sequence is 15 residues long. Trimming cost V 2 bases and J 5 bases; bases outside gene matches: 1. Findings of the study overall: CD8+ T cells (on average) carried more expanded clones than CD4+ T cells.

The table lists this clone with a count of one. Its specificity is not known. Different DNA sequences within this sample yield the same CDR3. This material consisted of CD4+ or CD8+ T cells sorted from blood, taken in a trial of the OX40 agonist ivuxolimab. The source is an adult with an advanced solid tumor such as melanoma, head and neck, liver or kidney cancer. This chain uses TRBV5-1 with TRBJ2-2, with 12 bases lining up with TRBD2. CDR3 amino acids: CASSLGTSGTGELFF. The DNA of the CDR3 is TGCGCCAGCAGCTTAGGGACTAGCGGGACCGGGGAGCTGTTTTTT.